This entry lists 8 T cell receptor beta chains sequenced from one sample in a study of STAT5B mutations in CD4+ large granular lymphocyte leukemia. Repertoires were generated with immunoSEQ multiplex PCR, while TCRdb's copy carries only in-frame clones and drops some. Of about 33,000 clones in the sample, around 74% are singletons; the top ten hold less than 0.3%. Material: CD4+ T cells from blood buffy coats. The receptors derive from a human donor in good health.

This chain's CDR3 is CASSSAMRGPGNTIYF. CDR3 bases: TGTGCCAGCAGCTCCGCCATGAGGGGCCCTGGAAACACCATATATTTT. The V gene is TRBV11-3, the J gene TRBJ1-3; D is perhaps TRBD1 (5 bases). Trimming took off 4 bases at V and 2 bases at J, with 15 bases between the two ends. There are 16 residues in the CDR3. Germline V lookup: CDR1 SGHNT, CDR2 YENEEA. Complete variable domain (other parts from reference TRBV11-3 and TRBJ1-3): EAGVVQSPRYKIIEKKQPVAFWCNPISGHNTLYWYLQNLGQGPELLIRYENEEAVDDSQLPKDRFSAERLKGVDSTLKIQPAELGDSAVYLCASSSAMRGPGNTIYFGEGSWLTVV.

The chain links TRBV10-3 to TRBJ1-2; D unclear. Trimming shortened V by 4 bases and J by 0 bases, and 18 bases separated the two germline ends. Germline CDR1 and CDR2: ENHRY and SYGVKD. The CDR3 contains 17 residues. The CDR3, as DNA: TGTGCCATCAGTGTGTCGGGTTCAGATTGGGCTAACTATGGCTACACCTTC. Protein: CAISVSGSDWANYGYTF.

The V and J genes are TRBV7-2 and TRBJ1-3; D unclear. The CDR3 totals 16 residues. Trimming removed 2 bases from V and 0 bases from J, with 11 bases in between. Germline V gene data show CDR1 as SGHTA and CDR2 as FQGNSA. The CDR3 DNA is TGTGCCAGCAGCTTAATGGCCCAGATCTCTGGAAACACCATATATTTT. Translation: CASSLMAQISGNTIYF.

DNA for the CDR3: TGCGCCAGCAGCTTGAGGGGGGGTGAGGGCAGTGGCAGGTCACAGACCCAGTACTTC. Translated, it gives CASSLRGGEGSGRSQTQYF. This chain uses TRBV5-1 with TRBJ2-5; TRBD2 might be the D (7 bases). Trimming pared 1 base from V and 6 bases from J, leaving 28 bases between. The CDR3 consists of 19 residues. From germline, CDR1 is SGHRS and CDR2 YFSETQ.

Written as DNA, the CDR3 is TGTGCCAGCAGTGACATCGTAGGCACTGAAGCTTTCTTT. Translation: CASSDIVGTEAFF. The chain carries TRBV6-1 and TRBJ1-1, with unresolved D. The V and J ends lost 3 bases and 4 bases respectively, with 9 bases between them. This CDR3 region has 13 residues. The germline V gene has CDR1 MNHNS and CDR2 SASEGT.

This chain uses TRBV10-3 with TRBJ2-7; no clear D. From germline, CDR1 is ENHRY and CDR2 SYGVKD. V was trimmed by 7 bases and J by 2 bases, leaving 12 bases between them. CDR3 length: 13 residues. CDR3 amino acids: CAITGPPTYEQYF. CDR3 in DNA: TGTGCCATCACTGGACCGCCGACCTACGAGCAGTACTTC.

This sequence joins TRBV7-9 and TRBJ1-6; D may be TRBD1 (5 bases). V was clipped by 1 base and J by 4 bases, with 11 bases between them. The CDR3 runs 16 residues. CDR1 is SEHNR and CDR2 is FQNEAQ in the germline V gene (reference sequence). CDR3 sequence reads: CASSLGAGSYNSPLHF. The CDR3 bases are TGTGCCAGCAGCTTAGGGGCAGGGTCTTATAATTCACCCCTCCACTTT.

This chain connects TRBV2 to TRBJ2-7; D might be TRBD1 or TRBD2, each matching 5 bases. V was pared by 4 bases and J by 2 bases, with 15 bases between. Germline CDR1 is SNHLY and CDR2 is FYNNEI. The CDR3 runs 15 residues. CDR3 residues: CASSVVGTGTYEQYF. As DNA, the CDR3 is TGTGCCAGCAGTGTCGTAGGGACCGGCACCTACGAGCAGTACTTC.